Below, 15 T cell receptor beta chains from the same sample are listed, as sequenced in a study of blood T cells in healthy people across ages. It was with a sample-barcoded 5' primer and a J-beta primer mix that a second PCR of roughly 6 to 12 cycles was run. TCRdb re-called the 5' RACE reads through MiXCR, storing one row per CDR3 protein. The table lists nearly 800,000 distinct CDR3 sequences, 20% to 25% of them singletons. These data also featured in a second study, about T cells of mothers and their children.

The sequenced material came from blood. The source is a boy between 5 and 17 years old in good health.

The V call is TRBV30, the J call TRBJ2-7; D possibly uses TRBD1 or TRBD2 (5 bases each). This CDR3 is 11 amino acids long. The ends were cut back, 8 bases at V and 6 bases at J, with 14 bases in the middle. CDR1 is GTSNPN, CDR2 SVGIG, per germline (reference sequence). This CDR3 reads CARGWGIEQYF. Written as DNA, the CDR3 is TGTGCCCGTGGTTGGGGGATCGAGCAGTACTTC.

This chain links TRBV30 with TRBJ1-2; D unresolved. V dropped 2 bases and J dropped 7 bases, with 14 bases sitting between them. Germline assignment: CDR1 GTSNPN and CDR2 SVGIG (reference sequence). The CDR3 contains 13 residues. CDR3 DNA: TGTGCCTGGAGTCCACAATGGGGAGGTGGCTACACCTTC. Translated, it gives CAWSPQWGGGYTF.

V is TRBV10-3 and J is TRBJ1-4; D possibly corresponds to TRBD1 (5 bases). V was clipped by 6 bases and J by 4 bases, with 15 bases between them. This CDR3 region has 15 residues. Germline CDR1 ENHRY, CDR2 SYGVKD. The DNA for the CDR3 is TGTGCCATCAGCTCAGGCCAGGGACTTAATGAAAAACTGTTTTTT. Translated: CAISSGQGLNEKLFF.

This clonotype was recorded once. The V and J genes are TRBV15 and TRBJ2-7, with 12 bases fitting TRBD2. Germline lookup yields CDR1 LNHNV and CDR2 YYDKDF (reference sequence). The length of the CDR3 is 15 residues. J lost 2 bases, V lost 5 bases, and 4 bases had no gene match. Here the CDR3 reads CATSGGLAGTYEQYF. The CDR3, as DNA: TGTGCCACCAGCGGAGGACTAGCGGGAACCTACGAGCAGTACTTC.

Many counts were recorded for this clonotype. This sequence joins TRBV12-3 or TRBV12-4 and TRBJ2-7, with D perhaps matching TRBD2 (6 bases). The CDR3 contains 15 residues. Trimming took 5 bases from V and 9 from J, leaving 23 bases between them. DNA for the CDR3: TGTGCCAGCAGTCCGATCGCGGGATGGATGGAGTGGCAGTACTTC. Protein sequence: CASSPIAGWMEWQYF.

This clonotype was seen a few times. An end of the junction differs from the germline gene, which may be a read error. J is TRBJ1-1 and V is TRBV6-2 or TRBV6-3; D is ambiguous. The CDR3 sequence is 15 residues long. Germline values: CDR1 MNHEY, CDR2 SVGEGT. This CDR3 reads CASSYLSAENTEAFF. In nucleotides, the CDR3 is TGTGCCAGCAGTTATCTGTCCGCGGAGAACACTGAAGCCTTCTTT.

This clonotype came up a few times. The rearrangement joins TRBV6-6 to TRBJ2-1; a weak D match, TRBD2 (5 bases). There are 14 residues in the CDR3. CDR1 and CDR2 (germline): MNHNY, SVGAGI (reference sequence). V was pared by 7 bases and J by 7 bases, with 17 bases between. DNA of the CDR3: TGTGCCAGCACCTCTAGCCCGCGAGGGAATGAGCAGTTCTTC. It encodes CASTSSPRGNEQFF.

This clonotype was observed a few times. This chain joins TRBV20-1 and TRBJ2-5, with a weak D call TRBD1 (8 bases). The J call may not be correct, given that the DNA end is closer to TRBJ2-1. Germline loops: CDR1 DFQATT, CDR2 SNEGSKA (reference sequence). The CDR3 has 14 amino acids. CDR3: CSNRGGRAGNEQFF. The CDR3 DNA reads as TGCAGCAACAGGGGGGGGAGGGCCGGGAATGAGCAGTTCTTC.

This clonotype was detected only a few times. V is TRBV11-1 and J is TRBJ2-4; no reliable D call. Germline lookup yields CDR1 SGHAT and CDR2 FQDESV (reference sequence). This CDR3 is built from 16 residues. The germline V and J ends were trimmed by 1 base and 0 bases, with 10 bases remaining between them. CDR3 amino acids: CASSLVRSGAKNIQYF. In DNA form, the CDR3 reads TGTGCCAGCAGCTTAGTTAGATCCGGAGCCAAAAACATTCAGTACTTC.

The rearrangement links TRBV29-1 to TRBJ2-5; D is perhaps TRBD1 (6 bases). Trimming removed 6 bases from V and 5 bases from J, with 16 bases in between. Germline assignment: CDR1 SQVTM and CDR2 ANQGSEA. This CDR3 is built from 13 residues. The CDR3 protein is CSVNLPGAETQYF. In DNA, the CDR3 is TGCAGCGTCAACCTCCCAGGGGCTGAGACCCAGTACTTC.

This clonotype was seen only a few times. CDR3 in amino acids: CASSLSVSVEQFF. In DNA, the CDR3 is TGTGCCAGCAGCTTATCAGTATCCGTCGAGCAGTTCTTC. The rearrangement links TRBV7-2 to TRBJ2-5, with no clear D. The DNA end is a closer match to TRBJ2-1, so the J assignment may be wrong. CDR1 SGHTA and CDR2 FQGNSA come from the germline V gene. The CDR3 consists of 13 residues.

The chain employs TRBV5-4 and TRBJ2-1; the match to TRBD1 covers 7 bases. The CDR3 runs to 14 residues. Germline V gene data show CDR1 as SGHNT and CDR2 as YYREEE (reference sequence). V trimming: 4 bases; J trimming: 5 bases; junction bases outside the gene matches: 6. Here the CDR3 reads CASSHRDRDNEQFF. For the CDR3, the DNA is TGTGCCAGCAGCCATCGGGACAGAGACAATGAGCAGTTCTTC.

There are a few counts of this clonotype. The chain combines TRBV2 with TRBJ2-5, with unresolved D. The J call may be in error: the DNA end matches TRBJ2-7 better. The CDR3 has 17 residues. Germline V gene sequence: CDR1 SNHLY, CDR2 FYNNEI. The CDR3 spells CASSEGFTGKNSYEQYF. CDR3 coding DNA: TGTGCCAGCAGTGAAGGATTTACTGGCAAGAACTCCTACGAGCAGTACTTC.

This clonotype was recorded a few times. CDR3 sequence (DNA): TGTGCCAGCAGCTTAGTTGAGTACGGCACAGATACGCAGTATTTT. It encodes CASSLVEYGTDTQYF. The rearrangement links TRBV7-9 to TRBJ2-3; D remains unclear. The CDR3 covers 15 residues. Per the germline V gene, CDR1 is SEHNR and CDR2 is FQNEAQ (reference sequence). Trimming took 1 base from V and 1 from J, leaving 9 bases between them.

Worth noting for this clonotype: One end of the junction does not line up with germline, which may come from a read error. The rearrangement uses TRBV28 and TRBJ2-5; D possibly matches TRBD1 or TRBD2 (5 bases each). The V gene's germline CDR1 is MDHEN and CDR2 SYDVKM. The CDR3 covers 14 residues. The CDR3 sequence is CASSLRGHQEAQYF. The CDR3 DNA follows: TGTGCCAGCAGTTTGAGGGGTCACCAAGAGGCCCAGTACTTC.